This section outlines one T cell receptor (beta chain) sequence together with its context. Its binding antigen is unknown. No base-level quality is on record; no much larger clone is a single base apart. The CDR3 covers 15 residues, taking in both the cysteine and the phenylalanine. Just the 45-base CDR3 DNA is kept, in frame starting at base 1. In the germline V gene (reference sequence), CDR1 corresponds to GTSNPN and CDR2 to SVGIG. The V and J ends are trimmed by 3 bases and 0 bases, leaving 11 bases between them. The time point label, read with the paper, signifies: cycle 4 day 1 (C4D1), after 6 weeks of nivolumab. Relapse after autologous stem cell transplantation had occurred in all trial patients, and cohorts A, B and C were distinguished by prior brentuximab vedotin exposure. The trial cohort was composed of about 53 patients with relapsed/refractory classical Hodgkin lymphoma, for whom complete response, partial response or progressive disease was recorded as best overall response. Trial patients were treated with single-agent nivolumab in the multi-cohort phase II CheckMate 205 trial. An independent review committee assessed best overall response by applying the 2007 International Working Group response criteria. Trial PBMCs were collected immediately before nivolumab initiation (C1D1) and during therapy at cycle 2 day 1 and cycle 4 day 1. Peripheral blood was collected in 8 mL Vacutainer Cell Preparation Tubes, from which PBMCs were isolated by centrifugation and then cryopreserved.

These data are taken from a study of PD-1 blockade in classical Hodgkin lymphoma (dated by TCRdb to 2018 to 2020). For the wider study: Nivolumab dosing was 3 mg/kg intravenously every 2 weeks, continuing until either disease progression or unacceptable toxicity. The study used CyTOF and TCR beta sequencing to define a peripheral blood immune signature of response to PD-1 blockade in classical Hodgkin lymphoma.

Genomic DNA was isolated using the Qiagen DNeasy kit from unsorted PBMCs as well as from negatively selected CD4+ and CD8+ fractions. Amplification of TCR beta CDR3 regions was done by immunoSEQ multiplex PCR with primers that anneal to V and J segments. A synthetic immune receptor repertoire was used to minimize amplification bias, and remaining bias was computationally removed after sequencing. As for the authors' bioinformatics: Repertoire diversity was quantified as the Shannon entropy index using custom Python scripts. Unsorted, CD4+ and CD8+ repertoires were examined separately, except in combined analyses, for which CD4+ and CD8+ sequences were merged in silico. A clone counted as expanded when the clone's frequency after treatment rose at least 2-fold relative to C1D1, and clones undetected at baseline were given a pseudocount of 0.5. Singleton clones were defined as clones with 0 or 1 copy at C1D1, and non-singleton clones were defined as clones with 2 or more copies. By matching protein sequences in sorted samples from the same patient, clones expanded in unsorted samples were annotated as CD4+, CD8+ or unknown. Diversity changes from C1D1 to C4D1 were tested in paired samples using Wilcoxon tests. The table was pulled from immuneACCESS by TCRdb, which kept in-frame rearrangements only. Such tables lose some clones; where checked, under half of the loss comes from unresolved V genes, and the rest has no known cause. V and J calls plus clone size are reproduced from that table; the DNA served to infer D and trimming. In this sample the table shows 110,000 or so clones, around nine tenths of which occur a single time. The ten biggest clones cover around 20% of the sample.

On the study overall, not on this receptor specifically: Baseline diversity similar to that of newly diagnosed patients was observed in trial patients achieving complete response, whereas significantly lower diversity was observed in partial responders and progressors. Only a single clinical trial cohort was studied, and what caused the repertoire differences, possibly disease activity or prior therapy, remained undefined. A significant rise by C4D1 was seen in CD4+ but not CD8+ TCR diversity (p=0.0027 vs p=0.16), with the rise being most apparent in complete responders (p=0.02). Baseline TCR diversity was reported to be lower in newly diagnosed patients than in healthy donors and to be lower still in relapsed/refractory patients. Lower diversity was seen in patients whose nivolumab began less than 1 year after ASCT, and these patients were left out of later analyses so that immune reconstitution would not confound the results.

This TCR was sampled from a human donor with classical Hodgkin lymphoma. Recombination linked TRBV30 to TRBJ1-4; tentative D gene TRBD1, with 6 bases matching. The sample consisted of peripheral blood mononuclear cells (PBMCs), taken before the fourth cycle of nivolumab. DNA sequence: TGTGCCTGGAGGAGACAGGCAGCAACTAATGAAAAACTGTTTTTT. This encodes CAWRRQAATNEKLFF. Here the CDR3 is joined to the reference TRBV30 and TRBJ1-4 genes, and the full variable domain is: SQTIHQWPATLVQPVGSPLSLECTVEGTSNPNLYWYRQAAGRGLQLLFYSVGIGQISSEVPQNLSASRPQDRQFILSSKKLLLSDSGFYLCAWRRQAATNEKLFFGSGTQLSVL.